The rows below give T cell receptor beta chains drawn from one sample of a study of control samples from healthy donors and cancer patients. Method: immunoSEQ multiplex PCR; TCRdb's copy keeps in-frame clones and lacks some. This sample has some 250,000 clones, with almost 85% found just once. The material sequenced was PBMCs. The receptors here all came from a woman aged 55-70 years with lung cancer. CDR3s leave out the opening cysteine and the closing phenylalanine or tryptophan.

J: TRBJ2-1; V: TRBV20-1; CDR3: SAIHNEQF
J: TRBJ1-4; V: TRBV5-6; CDR3: ASSFHGFNEKLF
J: TRBJ2-5; V: TRBV2; CDR3: ASKPGRGFETQY
J: TRBJ2-2; V: TRBV6-5; CDR3: ASNTWVNTGELF
J: TRBJ2-1; V: TRBV5-1; CDR3: ASSGSPRGLSNEQF
J: TRBJ1-5; V: TRBV3-1/TRBV3-2; CDR3: ASSLAGSRNQPQH
J: TRBJ2-7; V: TRBV28; CDR3: ASSLAGGIYEQY
J: TRBJ2-2; V: TRBV19; CDR3: ASNIGDGELF
J: TRBJ2-1; V: TRBV2; CDR3: ASESAGTLRYNEQF
J: TRBJ1-3; V: TRBV10-3; CDR3: AISDPTDSGNTIY
J: TRBJ1-1; V: TRBV2; CDR3: ASSVDSDTEAF
J: TRBJ2-2; V: TRBV19; CDR3: ASHAGARGTGELF
J: TRBJ1-5; V: TRBV6-6; CDR3: ASSRSGLHQPQH
J: TRBJ2-1; V: TRBV7-8; CDR3: ASSPTLAGGINEQF
J: TRBJ1-5; V: TRBV12-3/TRBV12-4; CDR3: ASSFQYNQPQH
J: TRBJ2-1; V: TRBV3-1/TRBV3-2; CDR3: ASSQSRNEQF
J: TRBJ2-5; V: TRBV5-1; CDR3: ASSLLHRETQY
J: TRBJ2-2; V: TRBV7-2; CDR3: ASSLAMAGELF
J: TRBJ1-1; V: TRBV7-2; CDR3: ASSPMVRSPEAF
J: TRBJ1-6; V: TRBV19; CDR3: ASSRQGARNSPLH
J: TRBJ1-5; V: TRBV3-1/TRBV3-2; CDR3: ASSQAFGNRRDQPQH
J: TRBJ1-1; V: TRBV11-2; CDR3: ASSLDLLVNTEAF
J: TRBJ1-2; V: TRBV7-8; CDR3: ASSLGTTERGYT
J: TRBJ1-1; V: TRBV7-9; CDR3: ASSQETGGANTEAF
J: TRBJ1-1; V: TRBV10-1; CDR3: ASSTGGTEAF
J: TRBJ1-2; V: TRBV29-1; CDR3: SGGGSYGYT
J: TRBJ2-7; V: TRBV5-1; CDR3: ASSKSNSGSYEQY
J: TRBJ2-3; V: TRBV19; CDR3: ASSMGLLTDTQY
J: TRBJ2-3; V: TRBV4-1; CDR3: ASSQDVVAGADTQY
J: TRBJ1-2; V: TRBV12-3/TRBV12-4; CDR3: ASSLGQSYGYT
J: TRBJ2-1; V: TRBV18; CDR3: ASSPLREAGEQF
J: TRBJ2-1; V: TRBV3-1/TRBV3-2; CDR3: ASRRAGGKHEQF
J: TRBJ1-1; V: TRBV19; CDR3: ASSIIGPALSAVNTEAF
J: TRBJ2-2; V: TRBV9; CDR3: ASSDKTGDTGELF
J: TRBJ1-1; V: TRBV5-1; CDR3: ASSLLGDDTEAF
J: TRBJ2-1; V: TRBV7-3; CDR3: ASSLTPELAYNEQF
J: TRBJ2-3; V: TRBV7-9; CDR3: ASSSSLGGGSTDTQY
J: TRBJ1-6; V: TRBV19; CDR3: ASSTRQTGSPLH
J: TRBJ1-1; V: TRBV5-6; CDR3: ASSPRRQPMNTEAF
J: TRBJ2-1; V: TRBV6-5; CDR3: ASIELAYPYNEQF
J: TRBJ1-4; V: TRBV5-1; CDR3: ASSLWGAGPNEKLF
J: TRBJ2-2; V: TRBV4-2; CDR3: ASSLFGTSGAGTGELF
J: TRBJ1-3; V: TRBV5-1; CDR3: ASSLGTGGNTIY
J: TRBJ1-5; V: TRBV19; CDR3: ASSIEVGSQPQH
J: TRBJ2-7; V: TRBV2; CDR3: ASSAGSGTPSYEQY
J: TRBJ1-1; V: TRBV19; CDR3: ASGGGTGLMNTEAF
J: TRBJ1-2; V: TRBV12-3/TRBV12-4; CDR3: ASSFGGYGYT
J: TRBJ2-1; V: TRBV5-4; CDR3: ASSGGVDLEQF
J: TRBJ2-3; V: TRBV6-5; CDR3: ASSPFSRDTQY
J: TRBJ1-6; V: TRBV2; CDR3: ASSEVLGLSPLH
J: TRBJ1-3; V: TRBV3-1/TRBV3-2; CDR3: ASSPSAGNTIY
J: TRBJ1-4; V: TRBV19; CDR3: ASNSAGREKLF
J: TRBJ1-5; V: TRBV2; CDR3: ASSEREVNQPQH
J: TRBJ1-2; V: TRBV5-1; CDR3: ASSLSGGGEYGYT
J: TRBJ2-6; V: TRBV5-4; CDR3: ASRTEGANVLT
J: TRBJ1-4; V: TRBV19; CDR3: ASSFLGQAEKLF
J: TRBJ1-3; V: TRBV5-1; CDR3: ASSLGQAAGNTIY
J: TRBJ1-1; V: TRBV28; CDR3: ASSLYYTEAF
J: TRBJ1-2; V: TRBV18; CDR3: ASSPLGQGDGGYT